These T cell receptor beta chains were read from a single sample in a study of human CD8 memory T cell subsets. From its re-call of the 5' RACE reads, TCRdb lists each CDR3 protein once, without DNA. The sample data list about 11,000 distinct CDR3 sequences. The sample was CD8+ stem-like memory T cells (TSCM and TCM) sorted from PBMCs. The origin of the receptors is a human donor in good health. CDR3s include the opening cysteine and the closing phenylalanine or tryptophan. The size entry is marked missing in some rows and otherwise reads once, few, many or a size class.

>TRBV18|.|TRBJ2-2
CASSPPPGFTGELFF
>TRBV5-1|.|TRBJ2-5
CASSFSGLAATETQYF
>TRBV5-4|.|TRBJ2-1
CASSLWRTGLGEQFF
>TRBV7-2|.|TRBJ2-7
CASSLGVAVYEQYF
>TRBV5-4|.|TRBJ2-3
CASSLAPGENTDTQYF
>TRBV2|.|TRBJ2-7
CASSVGRAYEQYF
>TRBV28|.|TRBJ1-3
CASSGWEGAIGNTIYF
>TRBV7-9|.|TRBJ2-3
CASSPNEDTQYF
>TRBV27|.|TRBJ1-3
CASSLSWRYASGNTIYF
>TRBV11-2|.|TRBJ2-1
CASILSGSDEQFF
>TRBV5-1|.|TRBJ2-5
CASSPRQGQETQYF
>TRBV7-9|medium-sized|TRBJ2-1
CASSLGVNEQFF
>TRBV7-6|.|TRBJ2-1
CASSPLGLAVGNEQFF
>TRBV29-1|.|TRBJ2-5
CSVPAGHQETQYF
>TRBV10-3|.|TRBJ2-5
CAISEWDYSAQETQYF
>TRBV7-8|.|TRBJ1-1
CASTNPQGLNTEAFF
>TRBV2|medium-sized|TRBJ2-7
CASSALGQGLSGEQYF
>TRBV27|.|TRBJ2-1
CASSPLAGGPYNEQFF
>TRBV27|.|TRBJ1-5
CASSLSGGEGYQPQHF
>TRBV7-9|.|TRBJ2-7
CASSRGGAGGSYEQYF
>TRBV24-1|.|TRBJ2-3
CATSDLPLASGSRDTQYF
>TRBV6-1|.|TRBJ2-7
CASSEAEGEGPYEQYF
>TRBV7-9|.|TRBJ1-1
CASSFTGPEAFF
>TRBV7-6|medium-sized|TRBJ2-2
CASRATGWELFF
>TRBV9|.|TRBJ2-2
CASSVASRPGELFF
>TRBV28|.|TRBJ2-2
CASSLWIATGELFF
>TRBV14|.|TRBJ2-3
CASSPLAGYTDTQYF
>TRBV29-1|.|TRBJ2-3
CSVEDRTITATDTQYF
>TRBV10-1|.|TRBJ2-3
CASSEGLGIDTQYF
>TRBV2|medium-sized|TRBJ2-1
CASNIRDTNNEQFF
>TRBV7-8|medium-sized|TRBJ2-3
CASSLSLAGEDTQYF
>TRBV19|.|TRBJ2-5
CASSISGRAAETQYF
>TRBV12-3/TRBV12-4|medium-sized|TRBJ2-5
CASSPRLGGAETQYF
>TRBV19|.|TRBJ2-7
CASSGGIAYEQYF
>TRBV5-1|.|TRBJ2-3
CASSFGGATDTQYF
>TRBV2|.|TRBJ1-4
CASSEMGKTNEKLFF
>TRBV20-1|.|TRBJ2-3
CSARDPARGRVDTQYF
>TRBV4-1|.|TRBJ2-1
CASSRSSYNEQFF
>TRBV27|.|TRBJ2-1
CASSLNPGPYNEQFF
>TRBV6-5|.|TRBJ2-2
CASRLGVFAGELFF
>TRBV12-3/TRBV12-4|.|TRBJ2-5
CASSLGGTGSGTQYF
>TRBV7-2|medium-sized|TRBJ2-4
CASSQPVLAKNIQYF
>TRBV29-1|.|TRBJ2-2
CINPGTPRGDGELFF
>TRBV14|.|TRBJ2-3
CASSQVVWLFPDTQYF
>TRBV3-1|.|TRBJ1-6
CASSQASSYNSPLHF
>TRBV7-6|.|TRBJ2-7
CASSSGTGGSYEQYF
>TRBV20-1|.|TRBJ2-7
CSASASGLAGVHEQYF
>TRBV18|.|TRBJ1-1
CASSPSLTEAFF
>TRBV12-3/TRBV12-4|.|TRBJ2-1
CASSGYSGGANEQFF
>TRBV7-3|.|TRBJ2-3
CASSLNGANTDTQYF
>TRBV28|.|TRBJ1-2
CASSFRETNYGYTF